This TCR beta chain appears in the sequencing data of a study of vaccination and CD4 T cells after COVID-19. CDR1 is SGHRS, CDR2 YFSETQ, per germline. This CDR3 has 13 amino acids. Trimming removed 6 bases from V and 5 bases from J; junction bases left unmatched: 7. Treatment denoted: approximately 9-day PBMC culture with coronavirus spike peptide pools or control peptides (ViraFEST assay). Sequencing of the DNA from cultured CD4+ T cells was carried out with the Oncomine TCR Beta short-read assay. Via MiXCR, TCRdb re-called the PCR reads, giving one row per CDR3 protein. Of about 20,000 distinct CDR3 sequences listed, 45% to 70% are singletons. Concerning this clonotype itself: Its antigen remains unidentified.

The sample taken for sequencing was CD4+ T cells from blood, cultured in vitro. The chain carries TRBV5-1 and TRBJ2-5; 7 nucleotides align to TRBD2. This TCR derives from a human donor who had recovered from COVID-19. The CDR3 reads CASTRTSGETQYF. The CDR3 DNA sequence: TGCGCCAGCACCCGGACTAGTGGGGAGACCCAGTACTTC.